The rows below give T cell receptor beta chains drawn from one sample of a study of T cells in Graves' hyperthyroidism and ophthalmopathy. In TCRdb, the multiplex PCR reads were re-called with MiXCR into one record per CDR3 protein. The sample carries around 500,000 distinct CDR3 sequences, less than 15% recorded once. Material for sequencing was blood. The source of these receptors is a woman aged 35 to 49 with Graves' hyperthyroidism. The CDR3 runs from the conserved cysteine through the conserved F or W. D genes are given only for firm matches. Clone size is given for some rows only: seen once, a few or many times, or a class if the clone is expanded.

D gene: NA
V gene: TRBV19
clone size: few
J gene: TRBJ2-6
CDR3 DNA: TGTGCCAGTAGTAGTGGGGAAAGGGTATATGGGGCCAACGTCCTGACTTTC
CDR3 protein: CASSSGERVYGANVLTF

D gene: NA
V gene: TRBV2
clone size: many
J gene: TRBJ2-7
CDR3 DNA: TGTGCCAGCAGGTCGTCGGGGATCCCCTACGAGCAGTACTTC
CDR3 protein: CASRSSGIPYEQYF

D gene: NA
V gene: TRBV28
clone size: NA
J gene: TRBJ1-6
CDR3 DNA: TGTGCCAGCAGTTCGTCGACAGTAAGCTCCTATAATTCACCCCTCCACTTT
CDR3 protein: CASSSSTVSSYNSPLHF

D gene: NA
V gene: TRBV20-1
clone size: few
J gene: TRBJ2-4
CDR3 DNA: TGCAGTGCATCCGAACTAGGGAACATTCAGTACTTC
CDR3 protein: CSASELGNIQYF

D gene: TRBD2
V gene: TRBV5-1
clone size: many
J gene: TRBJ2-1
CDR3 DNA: TGCGCCAGCAGCCAGGGACTAGCGGGAGGTGGGGAGCAGTTCTTC
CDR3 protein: CASSQGLAGGGEQFF

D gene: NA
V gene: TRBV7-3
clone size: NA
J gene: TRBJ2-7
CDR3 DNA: TGTTCCAGCAGCTTATCAGGCGAGCAGTACTTC
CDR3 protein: CSSSLSGEQYF

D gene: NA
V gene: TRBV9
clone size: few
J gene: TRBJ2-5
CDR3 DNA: TGTGCCAGCAGCGTAGAAAGCGTTTTAGGAGAGACCCAGTACTTC
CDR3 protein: CASSVESVLGETQYF

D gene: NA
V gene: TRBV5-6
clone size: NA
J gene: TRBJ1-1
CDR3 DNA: TGTGCCAGCAGCTACTGGACAGCGGGCCGGAACACTGAAGCTTTCTTT
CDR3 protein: CASSYWTAGRNTEAFF

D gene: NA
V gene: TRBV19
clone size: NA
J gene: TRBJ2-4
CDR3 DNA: TGTGCCAGTAGTTCACGGGACGGACGCAAAAACATTCAGTACTTC
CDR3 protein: CASSSRDGRKNIQYF

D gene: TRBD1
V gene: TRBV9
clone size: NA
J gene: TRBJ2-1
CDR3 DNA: TGTGCCAGCAGCTCCGGACAGGCTAGTTCCTACAATGAGCAGTTCTTC
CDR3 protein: CASSSGQASSYNEQFF

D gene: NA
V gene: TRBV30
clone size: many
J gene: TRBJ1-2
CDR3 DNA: TGTGCCTGGAGTGTAATGATCAGGGCGAACGATGGCTACACCTTC
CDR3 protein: CAWSVMIRANDGYTF

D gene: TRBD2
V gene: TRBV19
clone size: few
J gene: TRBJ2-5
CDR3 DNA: TGTGCCAGTAGTACGACGACGGGAGGCCACCAAGAGACCCAGTACTTC
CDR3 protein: CASSTTTGGHQETQYF

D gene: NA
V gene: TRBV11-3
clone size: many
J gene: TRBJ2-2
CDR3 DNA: TGTGCCAGCAGCTTAGTGGCCGGGGAGCTGTTTTTT
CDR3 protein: CASSLVAGELFF

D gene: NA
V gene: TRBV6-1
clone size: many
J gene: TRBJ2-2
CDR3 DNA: TGTGCCAGCAGTTCCCAGACAGTCCGGGTCGCCGGGGAGCTGTTTTTT
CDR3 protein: CASSSQTVRVAGELFF

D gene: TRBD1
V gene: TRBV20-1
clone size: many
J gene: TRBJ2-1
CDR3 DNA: TGCAGTGCTAGGTACAGGGGGCGGACTTACAATGAGCAGTTCTTC
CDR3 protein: CSARYRGRTYNEQFF

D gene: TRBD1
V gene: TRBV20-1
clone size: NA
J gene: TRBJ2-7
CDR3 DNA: TGCAGTGCTACCGGACAGGGGGCGGGCGAGCAGTACTTC
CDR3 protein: CSATGQGAGEQYF

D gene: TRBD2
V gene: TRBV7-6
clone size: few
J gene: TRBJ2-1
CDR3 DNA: TGTGCCAGCAGCTTAGAGGCGGGAGGTAGGAAAGAGCAGTTCTTC
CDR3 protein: CASSLEAGGRKEQFF

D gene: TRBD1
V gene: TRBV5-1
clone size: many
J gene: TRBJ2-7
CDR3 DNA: TGCGCCAGCAGATTGGACAGGGCGAGCGAGCAGTACTTC
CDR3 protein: CASRLDRASEQYF

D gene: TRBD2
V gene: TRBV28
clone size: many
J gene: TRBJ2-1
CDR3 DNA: TGTGCCAGCAGTATGCCGGGACTAGCGGACAGTGAGCAGTTCTTC
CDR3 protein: CASSMPGLADSEQFF

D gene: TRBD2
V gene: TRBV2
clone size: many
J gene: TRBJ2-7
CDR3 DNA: TGTGCCAGCAGTGAAGAGCGGGGGCTCGGGGAGCAGTACTTC
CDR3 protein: CASSEERGLGEQYF

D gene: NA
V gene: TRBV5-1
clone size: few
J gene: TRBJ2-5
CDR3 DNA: TGCGCCAGCAGCCTAGGGGGGGTTGCGGAGACCCAGTACTTC
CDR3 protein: CASSLGGVAETQYF

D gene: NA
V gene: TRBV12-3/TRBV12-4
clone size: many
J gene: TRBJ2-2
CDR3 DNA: TGTGCCAGCACGAGGACCCCGAACACCGGGGAGCTGTTTTTT
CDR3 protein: CASTRTPNTGELFF

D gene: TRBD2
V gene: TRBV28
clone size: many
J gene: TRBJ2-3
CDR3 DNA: TGTGCCAGCAGTTCACAAGCGGGAGGGCCTCCAGATACGCAGTATTTT
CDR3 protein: CASSSQAGGPPDTQYF

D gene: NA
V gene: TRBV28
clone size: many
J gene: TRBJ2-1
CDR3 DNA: TGTGCCAGCAGTTCAGGGAGTCTCTACAATGAGCAGTTCTTC
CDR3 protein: CASSSGSLYNEQFF

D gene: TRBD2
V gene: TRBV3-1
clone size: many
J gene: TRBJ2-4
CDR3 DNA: TGTGCCAGCAGCCAAGACGTTACGGGGAGGGACATTCAGTACTTC
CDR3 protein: CASSQDVTGRDIQYF

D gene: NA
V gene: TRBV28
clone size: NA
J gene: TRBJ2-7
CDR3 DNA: TGTGCCAGCAGTTTAAAAAAAAAACAGGGTTACGAGCAGTACTTC
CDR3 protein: CASSLKKKQGYEQYF

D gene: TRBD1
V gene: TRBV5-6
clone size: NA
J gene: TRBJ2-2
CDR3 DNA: TGTGCCAGCAGCTTGGCCGGGACAGGGCGAGACGGGGAGCTGTTTTTT
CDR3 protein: CASSLAGTGRDGELFF

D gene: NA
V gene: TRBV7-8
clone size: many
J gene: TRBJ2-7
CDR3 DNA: TGTGCCAGCAGCTTAGCGGGATCTGGTTTGGAGCAGTACTTC
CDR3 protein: CASSLAGSGLEQYF

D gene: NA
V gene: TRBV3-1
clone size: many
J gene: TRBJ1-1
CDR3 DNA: TGTGCCAGCAGCCAAGTCGGGACGGATACTGAAGCTTTCTTT
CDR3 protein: CASSQVGTDTEAFF

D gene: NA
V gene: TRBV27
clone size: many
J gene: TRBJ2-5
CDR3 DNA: TGTGCCAGCAGGGGAGCCGAAGAGACCCAGTACTTC
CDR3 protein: CASRGAEETQYF

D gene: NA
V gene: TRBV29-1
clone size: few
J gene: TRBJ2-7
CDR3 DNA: TGCAGCGTTTATGAAGGGGCAAACTACGAGCAGTACTTC
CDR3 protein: CSVYEGANYEQYF

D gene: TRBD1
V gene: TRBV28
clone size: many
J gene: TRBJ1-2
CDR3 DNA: TGTGCCAGCAGTGGCTCGGGACAGAACTATGGCTACACCTTC
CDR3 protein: CASSGSGQNYGYTF

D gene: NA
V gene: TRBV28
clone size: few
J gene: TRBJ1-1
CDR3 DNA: TGTGCCAGCAGTTTATTTGGGCGCGGCGAAGCTTTCTTT
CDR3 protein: CASSLFGRGEAFF

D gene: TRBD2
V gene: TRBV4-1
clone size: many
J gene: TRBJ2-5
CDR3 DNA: TGCGCCAGCAGCCCCGGACTAGCGGAGTACCAAGAGACCCAGTACTTC
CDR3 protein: CASSPGLAEYQETQYF

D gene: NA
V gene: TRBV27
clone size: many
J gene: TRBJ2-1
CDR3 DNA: TGTGCCAGCACTACCTCCGGCGCAAATGAGCAGTTCTTC
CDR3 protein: CASTTSGANEQFF

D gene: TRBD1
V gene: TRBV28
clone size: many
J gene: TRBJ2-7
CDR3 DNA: TGTGCCAGCAGTTTATCCGCCGGGACAGGGCTCTCCTACGAGCAGTACTTC
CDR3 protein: CASSLSAGTGLSYEQYF

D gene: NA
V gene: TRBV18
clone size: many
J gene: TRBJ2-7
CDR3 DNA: TGTGCCAGCTCACCTCTTGCGGGCCCCAGCTCCTACGAGCAGTACTTC
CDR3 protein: CASSPLAGPSSYEQYF

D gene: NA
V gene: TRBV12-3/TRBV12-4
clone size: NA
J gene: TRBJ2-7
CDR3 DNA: TGTGCCAGCAGTTTTGCGCCGACGACCTACGGGCAGTACTTC
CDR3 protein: CASSFAPTTYGQYF

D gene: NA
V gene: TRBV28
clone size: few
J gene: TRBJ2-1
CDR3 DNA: TGTGCCAGCAGTTTAATGCGGAGCCGGGAGCAGTTCTTC
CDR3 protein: CASSLMRSREQFF

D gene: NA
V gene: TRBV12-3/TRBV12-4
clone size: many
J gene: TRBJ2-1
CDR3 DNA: TGTGCCAGCACCAGGGCGAATGAGCAGTTCTTC
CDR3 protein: CASTRANEQFF

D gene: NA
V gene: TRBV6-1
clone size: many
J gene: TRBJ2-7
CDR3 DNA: TGTGCCAGCAGTGAACCCGCCTACGAGCAGTACTTC
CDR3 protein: CASSEPAYEQYF